Listed here are 23 T cell receptor beta chains from one sample, sequenced in a study of early T cells in non-severe SARS-CoV-2 infection (dated by TCRdb to about 2021). Receptor libraries were prepared by 5' RACE. Instrument on record: NextSeq 500. TCRdb reanalyzed the raw reads on its own, using fastp at Q25 for trimming and MiXCR for clone calling, and kept in-frame beta chains. For every CDR3 protein sequence, its rows merge into one entry that carries the most common genes and DNA. The sample table holds fewer than 85,000 distinct CDR3 sequences, of which 11% were seen once. The top ten clones comprise about 12% of the sample. The sequences come from whole blood, collected at baseline. These receptors were obtained from an adult who was a healthcare worker with PCR-confirmed SARS-CoV-2 infection or an uninfected control (not recorded which).

This clonotype was found a few times. This chain uses TRBV6-4 with TRBJ2-1; D is unresolved. The germline V gene encodes CDR1 MRHNA and CDR2 SNTAGT. The V end was cut by 6 bases, the J end by 9 bases, with 9 bases between. The length of the CDR3 is 11 residues. CDR3 sequence reads: CASREGIEQFF. The CDR3 DNA reads as TGTGCCAGCAGGGAAGGTATTGAGCAGTTCTTC.

The table lists this clonotype with a few counts. The chain joins TRBV7-3 to TRBJ2-2; 7 nucleotides line up with TRBD1. This CDR3 spans 16 amino acids. Trimming at V came to 6 bases and at J to 0 bases, leaving 7 bases not matched to a gene. CDR1 is SGHTA and CDR2 is FQGTGA in the germline V gene. CDR3 nucleotides: TGTGCCAGCAGTTTGTTAGGGACAGCGAACACCGGGGAGCTGTTTTTT. Translating gives CASSLLGTANTGELFF.

This clonotype has ten or more counts. The rearrangement links TRBV7-6 to TRBJ2-4, with D tentatively TRBD1 or TRBD2 (7 bases each). Between the trimmed V and J ends, which lost 1 base and 1 base, there was a span of 20 bases. The CDR3 runs 19 residues. CDR1 is SGHVS and CDR2 is FNYEAQ in the germline V gene. CDR3 sequence reads: CASSLGPGGEERAKNIQYF. Written as DNA, the CDR3 is TGTGCCAGCAGCTTAGGGCCAGGGGGGGAGGAGAGGGCCAAAAACATTCAGTACTTC.

This clonotype was seen repeatedly, ten times or more. This sequence joins TRBV2 and TRBJ2-3, with a tentative D call TRBD1 (6 bases). The V gene's germline CDR1 is SNHLY and CDR2 FYNNEI. CDR3 length equals 13 residues. V was trimmed by 8 bases and J by 5 bases, leaving 14 bases between them. This chain's CDR3 is CASWQGLEDTQYF. The CDR3 DNA follows: TGTGCCAGCTGGCAGGGGTTAGAAGATACGCAGTATTTT.

The table lists this clonotype with many counts. The V call is TRBV12-3 or TRBV12-4, the J call TRBJ1-1; D uncertain. The CDR3 loop spans 15 amino acids. V shed 6 bases and J shed 1 base, with 15 bases lying between them. The CDR3 region has the DNA TGTGCCAGCAGCCTCTTCCGGGGAACGAACACTGAAGCTTTCTTT. Its protein product is CASSLFRGTNTEAFF.

The chain links TRBV19 to TRBJ1-1; no clear D. Trimming cost V 5 bases and J 3 bases, with 16 bases left between them. The germline V gene has CDR1 LNHDA and CDR2 SQIVND (reference sequence). The CDR3 has 15 residues. CDR3: CASSPPVSGYTEAFF. The CDR3 coding sequence is TGTGCCAGTAGTCCCCCCGTTTCCGGATACACTGAAGCTTTCTTT.

The J gene is TRBJ1-2, the V gene TRBV28, with TRBD1 as a possible D gene (6 bases). The germline CDR1 and CDR2 sequences are MDHEN and SYDVKM. The V gene lost 6 bases and the J gene lost 3 bases, with 11 bases spanning the gap. The length of the CDR3 is 13 residues. CDR3 in amino acids: CASSTGKHYGYTF. Written as DNA, the CDR3 is TGTGCCAGCAGCACAGGGAAGCACTATGGCTACACCTTC.

The rearrangement joins TRBV5-1 to TRBJ2-1; the D call may be TRBD1 or TRBD2 (6 bases each). With 1 base removed from V and 15 bases from J, the gap between germline ends came to 14 bases. The CDR3 consists of 12 residues. The V gene's germline CDR1 is SGHRS and CDR2 YFSETQ. The CDR3 nucleotides are TGCGCCAGCAGCTTGAAAGGGGGGTATCTGTTCTTC. Protein: CASSLKGGYLFF.

This clonotype was seen a handful of times. The chain links TRBV5-6 to TRBJ2-2; D is uncertain. The CDR3 contains 15 residues. V lost 0 bases, J lost 4 bases, and 10 bases lay in between. Germline CDR1 is SGHDT and CDR2 is YYEEEE. CDR3 nucleotides: TGTGCCAGCAGCTTGGGGCCCGTGGTCACCGGGGAGCTGTTTTTT. Residues: CASSLGPVVTGELFF.

V gene TRBV5-1 combines with J gene TRBJ2-1; 10 bases map to TRBD1. V lost 4 bases and J lost 8; bases outside the gene matches: 12. Germline V CDR1 and CDR2: SGHRS, YFSETQ. The CDR3 consists of 16 residues. CDR3 DNA: TGCGCCAGCAGCGCGACCGGGACAGGGGATGTAGATGAGCAGTTCTTC. Its protein is CASSATGTGDVDEQFF.

The J gene is TRBJ2-4, the V gene TRBV29-1, with unresolved D. With 5 bases removed from V and 0 bases from J, the gap between germline ends came to 14 bases. This CDR3 contains 15 residues. From germline, CDR1 is SQVTM and CDR2 ANQGSEA. CDR3 amino acids: CSVSTASLAKNIQYF. In nucleotides, the CDR3 is TGCAGCGTTTCCACTGCCAGTCTAGCCAAAAACATTCAGTACTTC.

A few counts support this clonotype. The V call is TRBV2, the J call TRBJ2-5; 7 bases agree with TRBD1. CDR1 is SNHLY, CDR2 FYNNEI, per germline. The V and J ends lost 0 bases and 5 bases, in that order; junction bases with no gene match: 9. The CDR3 spans 16 residues. CDR3 coding DNA: TGTGCCAGCAGTGAAGCGCCGTCGAGCAGGGGGGAGACCCAGTACTTC. Protein sequence: CASSEAPSSRGETQYF.

The chain couples TRBV4-2 to TRBJ2-5, with D unclear. This CDR3 spans 15 amino acids. The V gene's germline CDR1 is LGHNA and CDR2 YNFKEQ. With 0 bases removed from V and 2 bases from J, the gap between germline ends came to 10 bases. CDR3 DNA sequence: TGTGCCAGCAGCCAAGAGGCTAGGCAACAAGAGACCCAGTACTTC. Amino acid sequence: CASSQEARQQETQYF.

In this sample, this clonotype turned up once. The chain uses TRBV6-4 and TRBJ1-6; possible D gene TRBD1, 6 bases. The V and J ends lost 6 bases and 8 bases respectively, with 17 bases between them. This CDR3 comprises 15 residues. Germline V gives CDR1 MRHNA, CDR2 SNTAGT. CDR3 coding DNA: TGTGCCAGCAGCCTCGAGGGGGGGCACGATTCACCCCTCCACTTT. It encodes CASSLEGGHDSPLHF.

This clonotype showed up just a few times. The V gene is TRBV6-5, the J gene TRBJ1-4, with 8 bases aligning to TRBD1. The CDR3 runs 14 residues. V dropped 6 bases and J dropped 7; count of bases not matched to a gene: 7. Germline CDR1 MNHEY, CDR2 SVGAGI. The CDR3 DNA sequence: TGTGCCAGCAGGCTCTCAGGGGGCGGTGAAAAACTGTTTTTT. It codes for CASRLSGGGEKLFF.

The table lists this clonotype with many counts. The chain couples TRBV20-1 to TRBJ2-5, with a weak D call TRBD1 (6 bases). This CDR3 region has 15 residues. Trimming took off 0 bases at V and 2 bases at J, with 13 bases between the two ends. Germline V lookup: CDR1 DFQATT, CDR2 SNEGSKA (reference sequence). CDR3 sequence reads: CSARDPSRGQETQYF. CDR3 nucleotide sequence: TGCAGTGCTAGAGATCCCAGCAGGGGACAAGAGACCCAGTACTTC.

This sequence joins TRBV11-2 and TRBJ2-5, with no clear D. The CDR3 extends over 15 amino acids. V lost 4 bases and J 4 bases, leaving 16 bases between the germline ends. The germline gives CDR1 SGHAT, CDR2 FQNNGV. This CDR3 is CASSSRTPQTETQYF. CDR3 coding DNA: TGTGCCAGCAGCTCTCGGACCCCCCAGACAGAGACCCAGTACTTC.

This clonotype was observed a few times. The CDR3 loop reads CSAKIRGGAGPIQETQYF. The CDR3 bases are TGCAGTGCAAAAATCAGGGGTGGAGCAGGTCCAATTCAAGAGACCCAGTACTTC. The chain combines TRBV20-1 with TRBJ2-5, with D perhaps matching TRBD1 (6 bases). Germline assignment: CDR1 DFQATT and CDR2 SNEGSKA (reference sequence). The V and J ends lost 6 bases and 2 bases respectively, with 28 bases between them. This CDR3 has 18 residues.

This clonotype was counted ten times or more. Relative to the germline gene, one junction end is altered; a read error may explain this. The chain links TRBV10-3 to TRBJ2-7; D assignment may be TRBD1 or TRBD2 (5 bases each). Germline values: CDR1 ENHRY, CDR2 SYGVKD. The CDR3 is 14 residues long. CDR3 sequence reads: CAIGEGTRSYEQYF. The CDR3, as DNA: TGTGCCATCGGTGAGGGGACGCGGTCCTACGAGCAGTACTTC.

This sequence joins TRBV6-2 or TRBV6-3 and TRBJ1-1; D unresolved. CDR3 size: 13 residues. Germline assignment: CDR1 MNHEY and CDR2 SVGEGT. Trimming stripped 4 bases from V and 3 bases from J, with 9 bases between. The CDR3 coding sequence is TGTGCCAGCAGTTGGTACGTGGACACTGAAGCTTTCTTT. Its translation is CASSWYVDTEAFF.

The table lists this clonotype with a few counts. The chain employs TRBV11-2 and TRBJ2-1; 10 bases align to TRBD2. The CDR3 runs 13 residues. In germline, CDR1 is SGHAT, CDR2 FQNNGV. J lost 14 bases, V lost 4 bases, and 8 bases had no gene match. The CDR3 is CASSSQRGGPEFF. CDR3 bases: TGTGCCAGCAGCTCCCAGCGGGGGGGCCCAGAGTTCTTC.

This clonotype has more than one count but fewer than ten. The J gene is TRBJ1-1, the V gene TRBV3-1, with TRBD1 matching 7 bases. Germline CDR1 and CDR2: LGHDT and YNNKEL (reference sequence). The length of the CDR3 is 16 residues. The ends lost 4 bases at V and 0 bases at J; junction bases unmatched: 8. The CDR3 loop reads CASSPYPQGLNTEAFF. CDR3 DNA: TGTGCCAGCAGCCCCTACCCACAGGGGTTGAACACTGAAGCTTTCTTT.

The chain has TRBV7-8 and TRBJ2-3; D is possibly TRBD1 or TRBD2 (5 bases each). Germline loops: CDR1 SGHVS, CDR2 FQNEAQ. The CDR3 loop spans 15 amino acids. Trimming left V 5 bases short and J 2 bases short, with 14 bases between. The CDR3 protein is CASSPRDRDTDTQYF. CDR3 sequence (DNA): TGTGCCAGCAGCCCCCGGGACCGGGACACAGATACGCAGTATTTT.